The 14 T cell receptor beta chains given below trace back to one sample, sequenced in a study of T-cell reconstitution after alpha-beta-depleted transplantation in children. Researchers prepared the TCRbeta library using unique molecular identifiers, the study reports. MiXCR was run by TCRdb on the PCR reads, yielding one entry per CDR3 protein. The sample consists of approximately 290,000 distinct CDR3 sequences, under 14% of them appearing once. Sequencing used peripheral blood, obtained 180 days after TCRalphabeta/CD19-depleted stem cell transplant. Receptors originate from a male patient aged 2 to 9 who had a stem cell transplant for chronic granulomatous disease, so the T cells may come from the graft donor.

This clonotype has a handful of counts. The chain combines TRBV6-1 with TRBJ2-1; 9 bases map to TRBD2. The germline gives CDR1 MNHNS, CDR2 SASEGT. This CDR3 is 18 amino acids long. Germline trimming cut 4 bases from V and 2 bases from J; bases unmatched to any gene: 12. CDR3 bases: TGTGCCAGCAGTGCCCACCGTAGCGGGAGTGGGGCCTACAATGAGCAGTTCTTC. The encoded protein is CASSAHRSGSGAYNEQFF.

This clonotype occurred many times. The V call is TRBV15, the J call TRBJ2-1; either TRBD1 or TRBD2 may fit D (6 bases each). Deletions cut 1 base from V and 2 bases from J, with 15 bases between. From germline, CDR1 is LNHNV and CDR2 YYDKDF (reference sequence). CDR3 length: 17 residues. CDR3 amino acids: CATSRGGALETYNEQFF. As DNA, the CDR3 is TGTGCCACCAGCAGAGGGGGGGCACTAGAGACCTACAATGAGCAGTTCTTC.

In its sample, this clonotype was seen many times. This sequence joins TRBV20-1 and TRBJ2-7, with D hard to call. V was shortened by 6 bases and J by 6 bases, with 21 bases between the two germline ends. CDR3 length equals 14 residues. Germline V gene sequence: CDR1 DFQATT, CDR2 SNEGSKA (reference sequence). Here the CDR3 DNA reads TGCAGTGCCTGTCCGTTTGGACCCCTTGTCGAGCAGTACTTC. Its protein product is CSACPFGPLVEQYF.

This clonotype was observed at least ten times. This rearrangement joins TRBV20-1 to TRBJ2-7; the match to TRBD1 covers 8 bases. The CDR3 totals 12 residues. Germline CDR1 DFQATT, CDR2 SNEGSKA (reference sequence). Trimming at V came to 6 bases and at J to 2 bases, leaving 3 bases not matched to a gene. The CDR3 nucleotides are TGCAGTGCGCTGGGACAGGCCTACGAGCAGTACTTC. As protein: CSALGQAYEQYF.

This clonotype appeared many times. V gene TRBV2 combines with J gene TRBJ2-3; 13 bases are a match to TRBD2. Per the germline V gene, CDR1 is SNHLY and CDR2 is FYNNEI. The CDR3 runs 15 residues. Losses at the gene ends were 6 bases for V and 5 bases for J; bases not matched to a gene: 5. The CDR3 nucleotides are TGTGCCAGCAGGAAACTAGCGGGAGGGGTAGATACGCAGTATTTT. The encoded protein is CASRKLAGGVDTQYF. Full variable domain (outside the CDR3, taken from reference TRBV2 and TRBJ2-3): EPEVTQTPSHQVTQMGQEVILRCVPISNHLYFYWYRQILGQKVEFLVSFYNNEISEKSEIFDDQFSVERPDGSNFTLKIRSTKLEDSAMYFCASRKLAGGVDTQYFGPGTRLTVL.

This clonotype came up many times. The chain combines TRBV30 with TRBJ2-7; 7 bases are a match to TRBD2. The CDR3 is made up of 15 amino acids. CDR1 is GTSNPN and CDR2 is SVGIG in the germline V gene (reference sequence). V was clipped by 0 bases and J by 4 bases; unmatched bases: 9. CDR3 nucleotide sequence: TGTGCCTGGAGTGTTCCGGGGAGGGAAGCATACGAGCAGTACTTC. This encodes CAWSVPGREAYEQYF. Variable domain in full (rest from reference TRBV30 and TRBJ2-7): SQTIHQWPATLVQPVGSPLSLECTVEGTSNPNLYWYRQAAGRGLQLLFYSVGIGQISSEVPQNLSASRPQDRQFILSSKKLLLSDSGFYLCAWSVPGREAYEQYFGPGTRLTVT.

There are many counts of this clonotype. The gene calls are TRBV20-1 and TRBJ2-7; D possibly uses TRBD1 or TRBD2 (6 bases each). The CDR3 runs 16 residues. Germline loops: CDR1 DFQATT, CDR2 SNEGSKA (reference sequence). V was trimmed by 1 base and J by 2 bases, leaving 18 bases between them. The CDR3 loop is CSARVLKQGGPYEQYF. CDR3 bases: TGCAGTGCTAGAGTCTTAAAACAGGGAGGTCCCTACGAGCAGTACTTC.

Notes on this clonotype: A single base separates this from a much larger clone, so it may be a read error. This chain connects TRBV3-1 to TRBJ1-6; 7 positions match TRBD1. The CDR3 runs to 17 residues. Germline V lookup: CDR1 LGHDT, CDR2 YNNKEL (reference sequence). The CDR3 protein is CASSQGLGQQRNSPLPF. The CDR3 nucleotides are TGTGCCAGCAGCCAGGGATTGGGACAGCAGAGGAATTCACCCCTCCCCTTT.

The chain carries TRBV2 and TRBJ1-1, with D possibly TRBD1 on 6 matching bases. Deletions cut 4 bases from V and 4 bases from J, with 13 bases between. The germline gives CDR1 SNHLY, CDR2 FYNNEI. The CDR3 length is 14 residues. The CDR3 here is CASSGQGSSTEAFF. CDR3 nucleotide sequence: TGTGCCAGCAGTGGCCAGGGGAGTTCCACTGAAGCTTTCTTT.

Ten or more counts support this clonotype. V and J are TRBV11-2 and TRBJ2-7; possibly TRBD1 or TRBD2 for D (5 bases each). The CDR3 loop spans 14 amino acids. The V end lost 5 bases, the J end lost 2 bases, and 13 bases lay between the germline ends. Germline values: CDR1 SGHAT, CDR2 FQNNGV. The CDR3 region has the DNA TGTGCCAGCAGCCTAAACCGGGGCACCTACGAGCAGTACTTC. Its translation is CASSLNRGTYEQYF.

The V gene is TRBV6-2 or TRBV6-3, the J gene TRBJ2-7; 10 positions match TRBD2. The CDR3 has 17 amino acids. Unmatched junction bases numbered 11, after V lost 6 bases and J lost 0 bases. From germline, CDR1 is MNHEY and CDR2 SVGEGT. CDR3 DNA: TGTGCCAGCAGCTCTGGGCTAGCGGGGGCGGGCTCCTACGAGCAGTACTTC. It is translated as CASSSGLAGAGSYEQYF.

This clonotype was observed many times. The rearrangement uses TRBV7-6 and TRBJ2-7, with D possibly being TRBD1 (6 bases). Germline CDR1 SGHVS, CDR2 FNYEAQ. V was cut by 2 bases and J by 4 bases, with 12 bases left in between. The CDR3 spans 14 residues. CDR3 in amino acids: CASSLTQGGYEQYF. The DNA of the CDR3 is TGTGCCAGCAGCTTAACACAGGGTGGTTACGAGCAGTACTTC.

The V call is TRBV24-1, the J call TRBJ2-3; D is possibly TRBD2 (5 bases). Germline loops: CDR1 KGHDR, CDR2 SFDVKD. The CDR3 spans 15 residues. Trimming shortened V by 2 bases and J by 4 bases, and 12 bases separated the two germline ends. CDR3 in DNA: TGTGCCACCAGTGATTCTTGGGGAGATCCAGATACGCAGTATTTT. It codes for CATSDSWGDPDTQYF.

This clonotype was counted a few times. The chain links TRBV10-3 to TRBJ2-1, with D possibly TRBD1 on 6 matching bases. The ends were cut back, 6 bases at V and 6 bases at J, with 18 bases in the middle. The V gene's germline CDR1 is ENHRY and CDR2 SYGVKD. CDR3 size: 15 residues. The CDR3 loop reads CAISPSGRGGNEQFF. The CDR3 coding sequence is TGTGCCATCAGCCCCAGTGGGAGAGGGGGCAATGAGCAGTTCTTC.